The 21 T cell receptor beta chains reported below all come from one sample, sequenced in a study of T-cell memory formation after mild COVID-19. In TCRdb, the 5' RACE reads were re-called with MiXCR into one record per CDR3 protein. The sample records approximately 390,000 distinct CDR3 sequences, approximately 15% being singletons. The sequenced sample consisted of PBMCs or a T cell subset sorted from them (not recorded which). All receptors come from a man younger than 35 who had mild COVID-19 (a few samples of this study predate the infection). Cell type and time point are not known.

This clonotype has more than one count but fewer than ten. The chain is built from TRBV6-1 and TRBJ2-3, with 8 positions matching TRBD2. The CDR3 has 14 residues. With 10 bases clipped from V and 1 base from J, the junction kept 7 bases outside the gene matches. Per the germline V gene, CDR1 is MNHNS and CDR2 is SASEGT. Here the CDR3 DNA reads TGTGCCACCCGTATCGGGGGGGGCACAGATACGCAGTATTTT. It yields the protein CATRIGGGTDTQYF.

The table lists this clonotype with a few counts. The chain recombines TRBV12-3 or TRBV12-4 with TRBJ2-2, with 8 bases fitting TRBD2. J was trimmed by 3 bases and V by 7 bases; bases with no gene match: 10. The CDR3 spans 16 residues. CDR3 residues: CASNPPPGGHTGELFF. The CDR3 nucleotides are TGTGCCAGCAACCCCCCTCCGGGGGGGCACACCGGGGAGCTGTTTTTT.

In this sample, this clonotype turned up a few times. The V call is TRBV9, the J call TRBJ2-6; TRBD1 agrees at 11 bases. Germline V gene sequence: CDR1 SGDLS, CDR2 YYNGEE. Trimming took 0 bases from V and 2 from J; bases not matched to a gene: 4. This CDR3 contains 18 residues. The CDR3 loop is CASSVAGQGATGANVLTF. The CDR3 nucleotides are TGTGCCAGCAGCGTAGCTGGACAGGGGGCAACTGGGGCCAACGTCCTGACTTTC. Supplemented by reference TRBV9 and TRBJ2-6, the full variable domain reads DSGVTQTPKHLITATGQRVTLRCSPRSGDLSVYWYQQSLDQGLQFLIQYYNGEERAKGNILERFSAQQFPDLHSELNLSSLELGDSALYFCASSVAGQGATGANVLTFGAGSRLTVL.

For this clonotype: A read error may account for a junction end that differs from germline. The V call is TRBV7-7, the J call TRBJ2-1; no clear D gene. The germline gives CDR1 SSHAT, CDR2 FNYEAQ (reference sequence). The length of the CDR3 is 16 residues. The CDR3 DNA reads TGTGCTAGCAGCTTAAAACTTAGGCCCCCCTACAATGAGCAGTTCTTC. Translated: CASSLKLRPPYNEQFF.

CDR3 sequence reads: CASSVGGAYGYTF. The CDR3 bases are TGTGCCAGCAGCGTAGGGGGGGCGTATGGCTACACCTTC. The chain has TRBV9 and TRBJ1-2, with D tentatively TRBD1 (6 bases). Germline CDR1 SGDLS, CDR2 YYNGEE. V was trimmed by 0 bases and J by 5 bases, leaving 8 bases between them. CDR3 length: 13 residues.

The chain joins TRBV7-9 to TRBJ1-4; 7 nucleotides line up with TRBD1. V lost 7 bases and J lost 8; bases outside the gene matches: 7. The V gene's germline CDR1 is SEHNR and CDR2 FQNEAQ (reference sequence). The CDR3 loop spans 13 amino acids. CDR3 amino acids: CASKGTVKEKLFF. The DNA for the CDR3 is TGTGCCAGCAAAGGGACAGTAAAGGAAAAACTGTTTTTT.

The rearrangement links TRBV5-1 to TRBJ1-1; TRBD1 is a possible D gene (5 bases). CDR1 SGHRS and CDR2 YFSETQ come from the germline V gene. The V end lost 4 bases, the J end lost 1 base, and 14 bases lay between the germline ends. CDR3 length: 15 amino acids. In DNA, the CDR3 is TGCGCCAGCAGCGTCCTTACGCAGGGGAACACTGAAGCTTTCTTT. Protein sequence: CASSVLTQGNTEAFF.

This clonotype was recorded many times. The J gene is TRBJ1-4, the V gene TRBV15, with D possibly being TRBD1 (6 bases). Per germline, CDR1 LNHNV and CDR2 YYDKDF (reference sequence). The CDR3 length is 15 residues. Trimming shortened V by 3 bases and J by 8 bases, and 16 bases separated the two germline ends. The chain's CDR3 is CATSSHGGTGEKLFF. The CDR3 coding sequence is TGTGCCACCAGCAGCCATGGGGGTACAGGGGAAAAACTGTTTTTT.

This clonotype was counted only a few times. The chain is built from TRBV7-2 and TRBJ2-5; D call uncertain. The germline V gene has CDR1 SGHTA and CDR2 FQGNSA. The CDR3 loop spans 14 amino acids. Trimming removed 5 bases at V and 5 bases at J, with 15 bases between. The CDR3 spells CASSPYLASETQYF. The CDR3 coding sequence is TGTGCCAGCAGCCCATACCTCGCGTCGGAGACCCAGTACTTC.

V and J are TRBV4-1 and TRBJ1-5; 9 bases fit TRBD1. The CDR3 consists of 15 residues. Germline assignment: CDR1 MGHRA and CDR2 YSYEKL. V gave up 1 base and J gave up 6 bases; unmatched junction bases: 4. The CDR3 DNA sequence: TGCGCCAGCAGCCAAGTTGACAGGGGGGGTCAGCCCCAGCATTTT. Its protein is CASSQVDRGGQPQHF.

This chain connects TRBV10-3 to TRBJ2-3, with TRBD2 matching over 7 bases. The germline CDR1 and CDR2 sequences are ENHRY and SYGVKD. The CDR3 is 13 residues long. V lost 4 bases to trimming and J lost 3 bases; unmatched junction nucleotides: 1. The CDR3 loop reads CAISVGGTDTQYF. The CDR3 DNA is TGTGCCATCAGTGTCGGGGGGACAGATACGCAGTATTTT.

This clonotype was seen more than once but under ten times. V and J are TRBV7-2 and TRBJ1-2, with D perhaps matching TRBD1 (5 bases). This CDR3 contains 15 residues. Trimming removed 4 bases at V and 2 bases at J, with 14 bases between. Germline lookup yields CDR1 SGHTA and CDR2 FQGNSA. The CDR3 coding sequence is TGTGCCAGCAGCTATACCGACAGACACAACTATGGCTACACCTTC. Encoded protein: CASSYTDRHNYGYTF.

This clonotype came up a few times. The chain is built from TRBV4-1 and TRBJ2-2; tentative D call: TRBD2 (6 bases). CDR3 size: 15 residues. The germline V and J ends were trimmed by 8 bases and 1 base, with 14 bases remaining between them. The germline V gene has CDR1 MGHRA and CDR2 YSYEKL. For the CDR3, the DNA is TGCGCCAGCGCAACGGGGGACCAGAACACCGGGGAGCTGTTTTTT. Encoded protein: CASATGDQNTGELFF.

This clonotype was picked up many times. One end of the junction does not line up with germline, which may come from a read error. The chain joins TRBV5-1 to TRBJ1-1, with 9 bases identical to TRBD1. The CDR3 loop spans 14 amino acids. CDR1 is SGHRS, CDR2 YFSETQ, per germline. The CDR3 region has the DNA TGTGCCAGCAGTCTGGACAGGGGAGGCACTGAAGCTTTCTTT. This gives the protein CASSLDRGGTEAFF.

This clonotype was seen a few times. V is TRBV4-1 and J is TRBJ2-7; a possible D gene is TRBD1 (5 bases). This CDR3 region has 17 residues. The V gene's germline CDR1 is MGHRA and CDR2 YSYEKL. V was shortened by 1 base and J by 3 bases, with 19 bases between the two germline ends. CDR3 DNA: TGCGCCAGCAGCCAAGGGGTCCCCGCCCAGGGCTACTACGAGCAGTACGTC. The encoded protein is CASSQGVPAQGYYEQYV.

This clonotype turned up a few times. The gene calls are TRBV25-1 and TRBJ2-5, with D possibly being TRBD1 (5 bases). The CDR3 contains 13 residues. CDR1 and CDR2 (germline): MGHDK, SYGVNS. The V gene lost 3 bases and the J gene lost 5 bases, with 10 bases spanning the gap. The CDR3 DNA reads TGTGCCAGCAGTGAGGCAGGGAAGGAGACCCAGTACTTC. Protein: CASSEAGKETQYF.

Here the CDR3 reads CASISAGGRGGEQFF. In DNA, the CDR3 is TGTGCCAGCATTTCAGCGGGGGGGCGGGGAGGTGAGCAGTTCTTC. The chain joins TRBV6-2 or TRBV6-3 to TRBJ2-1; 10 bases are shared with TRBD2. CDR1 and CDR2 from the germline V gene are MNHEY and SVGEGT. This CDR3 comprises 15 residues. Trimming took 7 bases from V and 9 from J; bases not matched to a gene: 12.

The chain joins TRBV7-9 to TRBJ2-7; 7 bases fit TRBD2. In germline, CDR1 is SEHNR, CDR2 FQNEAQ (reference sequence). The CDR3 covers 21 residues. With 3 bases clipped from V and 3 bases from J, the junction kept 26 bases outside the gene matches. CDR3 region: CASSFGLGGRDYERNYYEQYF. The CDR3 DNA reads as TGTGCCAGCAGCTTCGGGCTCGGGGGTCGGGACTACGAGCGGAACTACTACGAGCAGTACTTC.

The rearrangement links TRBV7-9 to TRBJ2-3; unclear D gene. The CDR3 is 16 amino acids. CDR1 and CDR2 from the germline V gene are SEHNR and FQNEAQ (reference sequence). Trimming removed 3 bases at V and 6 bases at J, with 19 bases between. The CDR3 coding sequence is TGTGCCAGCAGCTTGGGGTCCCCGAGCCTCCAGGATACGCAGTATTTT. Residues: CASSLGSPSLQDTQYF.

V and J are TRBV7-3 and TRBJ2-3, with D perhaps TRBD1 or TRBD2 (5 bases each). This CDR3 spans 16 amino acids. The V end was cut by 2 bases, the J end by 5 bases, with 17 bases between. CDR1 is SGHTA and CDR2 is FQGTGA in the germline V gene. CDR3 bases: TGTGCCAGCAGCTTAGGTGTGGGGGACGCGGTAGATACGCAGTATTTT. It translates to CASSLGVGDAVDTQYF.

In DNA form, the CDR3 reads TGCGCCAGCAGGCCGTCAGCGGGGGGTGCCGGGGATACGCAGTATTTT. The encoded protein is CASRPSAGGAGDTQYF. This rearrangement joins TRBV5-1 to TRBJ2-3, with TRBD2 matching over 9 bases. V was clipped by 5 bases and J by 6 bases; unmatched bases: 13. CDR1 is SGHRS, CDR2 YFSETQ, per germline. The CDR3 is 16 residues long.